The 6 T cell receptor beta chains reported below all come from one sample, sequenced in a study of CD8 T cells in ankylosing spondylitis. In TCRdb, the 5' RACE reads were re-called with MiXCR into one record per CDR3 protein. The sample lists 250,000 to 350,000 distinct CDR3 sequences; roughly 20% were seen once. Material: blood, either unsorted or a sorted T cell fraction (not recorded which). The receptors were gathered from a male donor with ankylosing spondylitis or in good health (not recorded which).

This clonotype showed up just once. The J gene is TRBJ2-3, the V gene TRBV3-1; 7 bases line up with TRBD2. CDR1 and CDR2 from the germline V gene are LGHDT and YNNKEL (reference sequence). The CDR3 loop spans 17 amino acids. V gave up 1 base and J gave up 5 bases; unmatched junction bases: 12. Written as DNA, the CDR3 is TGTGCCAGCAGCCAAGGAGTTCGCCTAGCGGTTGGAGATACGCAGTATTTT. This gives the protein CASSQGVRLAVGDTQYF.

This chain links TRBV7-8 with TRBJ2-1, with 7 bases matching TRBD2. Germline V CDR1 and CDR2: SGHVS, FQNEAQ. The V gene end was trimmed by 5 bases and the J gene end by 5 bases; junction bases not matched to a gene: 6. The CDR3 length is 14 residues. CDR3 sequence: CASSKLAVNNEQFF. The CDR3 DNA reads as TGTGCCAGCAGCAAGCTAGCGGTTAACAATGAGCAGTTCTTC.

This chain connects TRBV5-6 to TRBJ2-7; 9 nucleotides align to TRBD1. The CDR3 totals 15 residues. Germline V CDR1 and CDR2: SGHDT, YYEEEE. Unmatched junction bases numbered 7, after V lost 4 bases and J lost 2 bases. The CDR3 sequence: CASSPGTGNAYEQYV. DNA for the CDR3: TGTGCCAGCAGCCCCGGGACAGGGAACGCCTACGAGCAGTACGTC.

This clonotype came up many times. V is TRBV9 and J is TRBJ1-2; D uncertain. CDR3 length: 14 amino acids. CDR1 SGDLS and CDR2 YYNGEE come from the germline V gene. V was shortened by 3 bases and J by 1 base, with 10 bases between the two germline ends. The CDR3, as DNA: TGTGCCAGCAGCGGCTACAGCGTTAACTATGGCTACACCTTC. Translated: CASSGYSVNYGYTF.

This chain connects TRBV12-3 or TRBV12-4 to TRBJ2-3; D unclear. Trimming removed 8 bases at V and 4 bases at J, with 7 bases between. CDR3 length equals 11 residues. The CDR3: CASARADTQYF. The CDR3 DNA follows: TGTGCCAGCGCCCGCGCAGATACGCAGTATTTT.

This clonotype was observed at least ten times. The V gene is TRBV7-2, the J gene TRBJ2-1; D is tentatively TRBD1 or TRBD2 (5 bases each). The CDR3 runs to 16 residues. Trimming took 0 bases from V and 4 from J, leaving 13 bases between them. Germline V gene sequence: CDR1 SGHTA, CDR2 FQGNSA. The CDR3 region is CASSLARGVAYNEQFF. The DNA of the CDR3 is TGTGCCAGCAGCTTAGCGCGAGGGGTAGCATACAATGAGCAGTTCTTC.